Shown below are 24 T cell receptor beta chains from a single sample sequenced in a study of human T cells and chemical hapten exposure (dated by TCRdb to about 2021). Library prep was done by RACE. The sample was run on a NextSeq 500. TCRdb redid the processing of the public reads, applying fastp at Q25 and MiXCR, and retained in-frame beta chains. When rows share a CDR3 protein, they turn into one entry using the most common DNA and genes. The sample data list tens of thousands of distinct CDR3 sequences, and 9.6% of these were observed just once. In total, the top ten clones hold 9.5% to 10% of the sample. The time point label corresponds to: pre-sensitization, week 0. Sample treatment or condition, as interpreted from the label and publication: therapeutic diphenylcyclopropenone sensitization with weekly scalp DPC. Unfractionated whole blood was collected in Tempus Blood RNA tubes, and total RNA was extracted from that blood.

Sequenced here: whole blood, sampled in connection with sensitization to the hapten diphenylcyclopropenone (DPC). These receptor sequences come from a woman in her 30s with alopecia areata. Some clones in this sample may be carry-over from other donors' samples.

The chain recombines TRBV2 with TRBJ2-5; maybe TRBD2 (5 bases). Germline CDR1 and CDR2: SNHLY and FYNNEI. The V end lost 11 bases, the J end lost 2 bases, and 18 bases lay between the germline ends. The CDR3 length is 14 residues. This CDR3 reads CAGSSWGEQETQYF. For the CDR3, the DNA is TGTGCCGGATCTAGCTGGGGTGAACAAGAGACCCAGTACTTC.

This clonotype was observed a handful of times. The chain combines TRBV7-2 with TRBJ2-5; 9 nucleotides match TRBD1. The CDR3 is 15 residues long. The trim removed 0 bases at V and 4 bases at J, leaving 3 bases unmatched. Per germline, CDR1 SGHTA and CDR2 FQGNSA. This chain's CDR3 is CASSLAGTGPETQYF. The CDR3 DNA is TGTGCCAGCAGCTTAGCCGGGACAGGGCCAGAGACCCAGTACTTC.

This clonotype came up many times. V usage is TRBV28 and J usage is TRBJ2-7; either TRBD1 or TRBD2 may supply D (5 bases each). CDR1 MDHEN and CDR2 SYDVKM come from the germline V gene. This CDR3 contains 16 residues. With 5 bases removed from V and 3 bases from J, the gap between germline ends came to 20 bases. The CDR3 spells CASSPQGDGPLYEQYF. The DNA of the CDR3 is TGTGCCAGCAGTCCCCAAGGGGACGGCCCCCTCTACGAGCAGTACTTC.

The chain has TRBV5-1 and TRBJ2-3; D is ambiguous. This CDR3 has 14 amino acids. V was trimmed by 0 bases and J by 8 bases, leaving 13 bases between them. The germline CDR1 and CDR2 sequences are SGHRS and YFSETQ. CDR3 sequence: CASSLADTETTQYF. The CDR3 DNA follows: TGCGCCAGCAGCTTGGCGGATACCGAAACTACGCAGTATTTT.

This clonotype showed up just a few times. The CDR3 nucleotides are TGTGCCAGCAGTGTGGGACAGGGTTTTCAGCCCCAGCATTTT. Translation: CASSVGQGFQPQHF. The gene calls are TRBV2 and TRBJ1-5, with TRBD1 identical over 9 bases. The CDR3 is 14 residues long. V lost 4 bases to trimming and J lost 6 bases; unmatched junction nucleotides: 4. CDR1 is SNHLY, CDR2 FYNNEI, per germline.

This clonotype was seen many times. This chain joins TRBV29-1 and TRBJ1-1; no firm D call. The germline CDR1 and CDR2 sequences are SQVTM and ANQGSEA. Trimming left V 0 bases short and J 1 base short, with 12 bases between. CDR3 size: 15 residues. The CDR3 sequence: CSVEEPAGPNTEAFF. The CDR3 nucleotides are TGCAGCGTTGAAGAACCGGCAGGCCCGAACACTGAAGCTTTCTTT. The whole variable domain, remainder taken from reference TRBV29-1 and TRBJ1-1, is SAVISQKPSRDICQRGTSLTIQCQVDSQVTMMFWYRQQPGQSLTLIATANQGSEATYESGFVIDKFPISRPNLTFSTLTVSNMSPEDSSIYLCSVEEPAGPNTEAFFGQGTRLTVV.

This clonotype was observed many times. The chain recombines TRBV20-1 with TRBJ2-7; 8 nucleotides align to TRBD1. The CDR3 sequence is 14 residues long. Germline values: CDR1 DFQATT, CDR2 SNEGSKA (reference sequence). The V and J ends lost 6 bases and 4 bases, in that order; junction bases with no gene match: 11. CDR3 nucleotides: TGCAGTGCCCCGCCCTTGGACAGGGTGTACGAGCAGTACTTC. This encodes CSAPPLDRVYEQYF.

The genes are TRBV30 and TRBJ1-1; TRBD1 matches at 10 bases. V gave up 1 base and J gave up 4 bases; unmatched junction bases: 9. The length of the CDR3 is 16 residues. From germline, CDR1 is GTSNPN and CDR2 SVGIG (reference sequence). Here the CDR3 reads CAWSARRGQGFTEAFF. For the CDR3, the DNA is TGTGCCTGGAGTGCAAGACGGGGACAGGGGTTCACTGAAGCTTTCTTT.

Comments on this clonotype: Germline and junction disagree at one end, which may indicate a read error. The genes are TRBV12-3 or TRBV12-4 and TRBJ1-1; no clear D. This CDR3 has 13 amino acids. Here the CDR3 DNA reads TGTGTCAGCTCCAAAAGGACGAACACTGAAGCTTTCTTT. Translation: CVSSKRTNTEAFF.

This clonotype was seen ten or more times. This chain uses TRBV6-5 with TRBJ1-4; the D is unclear. The CDR3 length is 15 residues. Germline V gene data show CDR1 as MNHEY and CDR2 as SVGAGI. V was cut by 6 bases and J by 3 bases, with 14 bases left in between. CDR3 protein: CASSRTRVANEKLFF. The CDR3 DNA sequence: TGTGCCAGCAGCCGCACCCGGGTGGCTAATGAAAAACTGTTTTTT.

With respect to this clonotype: Given a much more abundant clone one base away, this may be a read error. The gene calls are TRBV7-9 and TRBJ2-3; 14 nucleotides align to TRBD2. V dropped 3 bases and J dropped 5; count of bases not matched to a gene: 13. Per germline, CDR1 SEHNR and CDR2 FQNEAQ (reference sequence). CDR3 length: 19 amino acids. The CDR3 region has the DNA TGTGCCAGCAGCTTTCCGCGTTACGGACTAGCGGGGGGCCGAGATACGCAGTATTTT. It encodes CASSFPRYGLAGGRDTQYF.

The gene calls are TRBV30 and TRBJ2-7; D is unresolved. Trimming stripped 0 bases from V and 1 base from J, with 10 bases between. This CDR3 spans 14 amino acids. Germline V gene data show CDR1 as GTSNPN and CDR2 as SVGIG (reference sequence). The CDR3 here is CAWSVEADSYEQYF. The CDR3 DNA sequence: TGTGCCTGGAGTGTAGAGGCAGATTCCTACGAGCAGTACTTC.

This clonotype was found a few times. This sequence joins TRBV12-3 or TRBV12-4 and TRBJ2-3, with D hard to call. The CDR3 runs 15 residues. The germline V and J ends were trimmed by 5 bases and 0 bases, with 12 bases remaining between them. CDR3: CASSPHGSSTDTQYF. DNA of the CDR3: TGTGCCAGCAGTCCACATGGCTCTAGCACAGATACGCAGTATTTT.

This clonotype was detected only a few times. V usage is TRBV27 and J usage is TRBJ2-7; TRBD1 aligns across 10 bases. Germline-derived CDR1 and CDR2 are MNHEY and SMNVEV (reference sequence). The CDR3 has 15 residues. Trimming at V came to 4 bases and at J to 12 bases, leaving 15 bases not matched to a gene. In DNA, the CDR3 is TGTGCCAGCAGTTCCACTATATCCGGGACAGGGGTTTGGTACTTC. This codes for CASSSTISGTGVWYF.

CDR3 bases: TGTGCCAGCAGCCAAGAAGGTTGGACTAGCGGGGGGGCCCGGGATACGCAGTATTTT. This codes for CASSQEGWTSGGARDTQYF. The gene calls are TRBV4-2 and TRBJ2-3, with 15 bases matching TRBD2. CDR1 LGHNA and CDR2 YNFKEQ come from the germline V gene. The CDR3 has 19 amino acids. Unmatched junction bases numbered 10, after V lost 0 bases and J lost 6 bases.

This clonotype came up a few times. The chain combines TRBV28 with TRBJ2-4; a weak D match, TRBD1 (6 bases). Germline-derived CDR1 and CDR2 are MDHEN and SYDVKM. The CDR3 is 14 residues long. V lost 3 bases and J 1 base, leaving 7 bases between the germline ends. For the CDR3, the DNA is TGTGCCAGCAGTTTCCAGGGGGCCAAAAACATTCAGTACTTC. This codes for CASSFQGAKNIQYF.

Many counts were recorded for this clonotype. The chain has TRBV20-1 and TRBJ1-1; 7 bases are shared with TRBD1. Trimming removed 4 bases from V and 4 bases from J; junction bases left unmatched: 15. This CDR3 spans 16 amino acids. Germline V gene data show CDR1 as DFQATT and CDR2 as SNEGSKA (reference sequence). This CDR3 is CSATTRQGTFRTEAFF. For the CDR3, the DNA is TGCAGTGCTACCACAAGACAGGGAACGTTTCGCACTGAAGCTTTCTTT.

This clonotype has a count of ten or more. The V gene is TRBV4-2, the J gene TRBJ2-6; D call uncertain. The CDR3 extends over 17 amino acids. CDR1 is LGHNA and CDR2 is YNFKEQ in the germline V gene. V gave up 0 bases and J gave up 4 bases, with 13 bases separating them. CDR3 nucleotides: TGTGCCAGCAGCCAAGAAGGCAGCACGGGCGGGGCCAACGTCCTGACTTTC. It yields the protein CASSQEGSTGGANVLTF.

In this sample, this clonotype turned up many times. This chain links TRBV29-1 with TRBJ1-5; perhaps TRBD1 as D (5 bases). The CDR3 length is 12 residues. Germline CDR1 is SQVTM and CDR2 is ANQGSEA. The germline V and J ends were trimmed by 4 bases and 6 bases, with 10 bases remaining between them. The CDR3: CSVGGVGQPQHF. The CDR3 nucleotides are TGCAGCGTTGGGGGGGTTGGTCAGCCCCAGCATTTT.

V and J are TRBV27 and TRBJ2-7; possible D gene TRBD2, 6 bases. CDR1 and CDR2 from the germline V gene are MNHEY and SMNVEV (reference sequence). CDR3 length: 12 amino acids. The germline V and J ends were trimmed by 7 bases and 7 bases, with 14 bases remaining between them. The CDR3 DNA follows: TGTGCCAGCAAGGTTTACGGGGGAGAGCAGTACTTC. Residues: CASKVYGGEQYF.

This clonotype appeared many times. The chain recombines TRBV20-1 with TRBJ2-3; 12 bases map to TRBD2. Germline CDR1 reads DFQATT; CDR2 reads SNEGSKA (reference sequence). This CDR3 is 14 amino acids long. The junction had 5 bases not matched to a gene; V was cut back by 6 bases and J by 4 bases. CDR3 sequence reads: CSAFSSGGADTQYF. CDR3 DNA sequence: TGCAGTGCCTTTTCTAGCGGGGGGGCAGATACGCAGTATTTT.

This clonotype was counted a few times. The chain recombines TRBV4-2 with TRBJ2-3; 12 nucleotides align to TRBD1. The CDR3 consists of 17 residues. Per germline, CDR1 LGHNA and CDR2 YNFKEQ. After removal of 1 base from V and 8 bases from J, the junction contained 10 bases not matched to a gene. In DNA, the CDR3 is TGTGCCAGCAGCCAAGGTTCCGGGACAGGGGGCGATGGTACGCAGTATTTT. Residues: CASSQGSGTGGDGTQYF.

This clonotype was found a few times. The V and J genes are TRBV9 and TRBJ2-3; possible D gene TRBD2, 7 bases. The germline gives CDR1 SGDLS, CDR2 YYNGEE. V was cut by 4 bases and J by 2 bases, with 14 bases left in between. The CDR3 covers 15 residues. This CDR3 is CASSPGGGNTDTQYF. The CDR3 DNA reads TGTGCCAGCAGCCCGGGGGGCGGGAACACAGATACGCAGTATTTT.

This clonotype was picked up a small number of times. The chain is built from TRBV24-1 and TRBJ2-1; TRBD2 matches 10 bases. The junction had 9 bases not matched to a gene; V was cut back by 4 bases and J by 7 bases. Per the germline V gene, CDR1 is KGHDR and CDR2 is SFDVKD. This CDR3 has 16 residues. The CDR3 nucleotides read TGTGCCACCAGTGAACCTCTAGCGGGGGTTGGGAATGAGCAGTTCTTC. Translated, it gives CATSEPLAGVGNEQFF.